The TCR beta chain described here comes from a study of T cells in Graves' hyperthyroidism and ophthalmopathy. In its sample, this clonotype was seen a few times. Orbital computed tomography and thyroid ultrasound, together with serum TRAb and thyroxine and clinical symptoms, were used for diagnoses. Amplification of TCR beta CDR3 regions used RNA as the template. TCR CDR3 regions were first amplified by RT-PCR with HTBI primers. TCRdb independently ran MiXCR on the multiplex PCR reads; one entry per CDR3 protein. The sample has around 500,000 distinct CDR3 sequences, 16% seen once; the top ten hold 29%. Trimming removed 4 bases from V and 5 bases from J, with 6 bases in between. The CDR3 has 12 amino acids. The germline V gene encodes CDR1 MNHEY and CDR2 SVGEGT.

Sequenced material: blood. This TCR derives from a woman aged 30 to 39 with Graves' ophthalmopathy. The rearrangement links TRBV6-2 or TRBV6-3 to TRBJ2-1; D remains ambiguous. The CDR3: CASSSGHNEQFF. CDR3 DNA: TGTGCCAGCAGTTCCGGACACAATGAGCAGTTCTTC.